Listed below are T cell receptor beta chains from one sample, sequenced in a study of T cells in Graves' hyperthyroidism and ophthalmopathy. Via MiXCR, TCRdb re-called the multiplex PCR reads, giving one row per CDR3 protein. The data hold fewer than 750,000 distinct CDR3 sequences, with around 15% observed a single time. The specimen sequenced was blood. These TCRs come from a woman in her thirties or forties with Graves' ophthalmopathy. CDR3s include the opening cysteine and the closing phenylalanine or tryptophan. The D gene is left open where the match is weak. Not every row has a clone size; where given, it reads once, few, many or a size class.

abundance	d_gene	v_gene	j_gene	CDR3aa	CDR3nt
few	TRBD1	TRBV3-1	TRBJ2-7	CASSQYPGQGYEQYF	TGTGCCAGCAGCCAGTACCCGGGACAGGGCTACGAGCAGTACTTC
many	.	TRBV28	TRBJ2-5	CASSLWGEGGETQYF	TGTGCCAGCAGTTTATGGGGTGAGGGGGGGGAGACCCAGTACTTC
few	.	TRBV30	TRBJ1-5	CAWSAAGHQPQHF	TGTGCCTGGAGTGCTGCAGGGCATCAGCCCCAGCATTTT
few	TRBD2	TRBV27	TRBJ2-5	CASSAGGGLQETQYF	TGTGCCAGCAGCGCCGGGGGGGGCCTACAAGAGACCCAGTACTTC
many	.	TRBV6-2/TRBV6-3	TRBJ2-4	CASSYSEENIQYF	TGTGCCAGCAGTTACTCGGAGGAAAACATTCAGTACTTC
many	.	TRBV6-1	TRBJ2-7	CASSDHSSREYF	TGTGCCAGCAGTGACCATTCCAGTCGAGAGTACTTC
.	TRBD2	TRBV2	TRBJ2-5	CATLAGGGQETQYF	TGTGCCACCTTAGCGGGAGGGGGCCAAGAGACCCAGTACTTC
.	.	TRBV28	TRBJ1-5	CASSNPGQTNQPQHF	TGTGCCAGCTCAAATCCTGGACAGACCAATCAGCCCCAGCATTTT
many	TRBD1	TRBV29-1	TRBJ1-3	CSVSAGGSGNTIYF	TGCAGCGTGTCGGCAGGGGGCTCTGGAAACACCATATATTTT
many	TRBD2	TRBV7-9	TRBJ2-5	CASSSGLGEETQYF	TGTGCCAGCAGCTCGGGACTAGGAGAAGAGACCCAGTACTTC
few	.	TRBV10-3	TRBJ2-1	CAIKERAGDEQFF	TGTGCCATCAAAGAGAGGGCAGGGGATGAGCAGTTCTTC
many	.	TRBV6-5	TRBJ1-1	CASSSVAGATSTEAFF	TGTGCCAGCAGTTCCGTGGCGGGGGCGACTTCTACTGAAGCTTTCTTT
few	TRBD2	TRBV20-1	TRBJ2-5	CSARDPFSGAQETQYF	TGCAGTGCTAGAGACCCCTTCAGCGGGGCTCAGGAGACCCAGTACTTC
few	.	TRBV10-3	TRBJ2-5	CAISDQTAQETQYF	TGTGCCATCAGTGATCAAACAGCTCAAGAGACCCAGTACTTC
.	.	TRBV6-5	TRBJ2-5	CASSYGTTKTETQYF	TGTGCCAGCAGTTACGGGACCACAAAGACAGAGACCCAGTACTTC
many	TRBD1	TRBV20-1	TRBJ1-2	CSARDPRTGGNYGYTF	TGCAGTGCTAGAGATCCTCGGACAGGGGGAAACTATGGCTACACCTTC
many	.	TRBV2	TRBJ2-7	CASSVSGSEQYF	TGTGCCAGCAGTGTTTCGGGGAGCGAGCAGTACTTC
.	.	TRBV19	TRBJ1-2	CASSALQGDYGYTF	TGTGCCAGTAGTGCCCTACAGGGCGACTATGGCTACACCTTC
.	TRBD1	TRBV27	TRBJ2-7	CASSLLTGTGFSYEQYF	TGTGCCAGCAGTCTTCTTACCGGGACAGGGTTCTCCTACGAGCAGTACTTC
few	TRBD2	TRBV6-2/TRBV6-3	TRBJ2-2	CASGRLARYAGELFF	TGTGCCAGCGGGAGACTAGCTAGATACGCCGGGGAGCTGTTTTTT
many	TRBD2	TRBV28	TRBJ2-2	CASTLPPASGRAGDTGELFF	TGTGCCAGCACCCTCCCCCCGGCTAGCGGGAGGGCCGGAGACACCGGGGAGCTGTTTTTT
many	.	TRBV19	TRBJ1-1	CASSTRQNTEAFF	TGTGCCAGCTCTACCCGACAGAACACTGAAGCTTTCTTT
many	.	TRBV11-1	TRBJ2-2	CASSFPRESNTGELFF	TGTGCCAGCAGCTTTCCTCGGGAGTCGAACACCGGGGAGCTGTTTTTT
many	TRBD1	TRBV19	TRBJ1-1	CASSWGQGGTEAFF	TGTGCCAGTAGTTGGGGACAGGGTGGCACTGAAGCTTTCTTT
many	TRBD2	TRBV6-2/TRBV6-3	TRBJ2-7	CASEAGGHYEQYF	TGTGCCAGCGAAGCGGGAGGGCACTACGAGCAGTACTTC
many	.	TRBV12-3/TRBV12-4	TRBJ2-7	CASSLVQGGTYEQYF	TGTGCCAGCAGTTTGGTACAGGGTGGGACTTACGAGCAGTACTTC
.	.	TRBV20-1	TRBJ2-7	CSATPSSGDDYEQYF	TGCAGTGCGACCCCTAGCTCCGGGGACGACTACGAGCAGTACTTC
many	.	TRBV6-1	TRBJ2-7	CASRSTITYEQYF	TGTGCCAGCAGATCGACTATCACCTACGAGCAGTACTTC
.	.	TRBV28	TRBJ1-1	CASSFQVTEAFF	TGTGCCAGCAGTTTTCAGGTTACTGAAGCTTTCTTT
many	.	TRBV29-1	TRBJ1-1	CSVEDRPSNTEAFF	TGCAGCGTTGAAGATCGCCCGAGTAACACTGAAGCTTTCTTT
many	TRBD1	TRBV12-3/TRBV12-4	TRBJ2-7	CASSDLGDRVRHEQYF	TGTGCCAGCAGTGACCTGGGGGACAGGGTAAGACACGAGCAGTACTTC
many	.	TRBV5-4	TRBJ1-2	CASSVTGFYGYTF	TGTGCCAGCAGCGTGACAGGCTTCTATGGCTACACCTTC
.	TRBD1	TRBV30	TRBJ2-7	CAWDNRGRNSYEQYF	TGTGCCTGGGACAACAGGGGGCGAAACTCCTACGAGCAGTACTTC
many	TRBD1	TRBV7-9	TRBJ1-5	CASSTGTGSQPQHF	TGTGCCAGCAGCACCGGGACAGGGAGTCAGCCCCAGCATTTT
.	.	TRBV7-2	TRBJ2-7	CASSLGLYDEQYF	TGTGCCAGCAGCTTAGGGTTATACGACGAGCAGTACTTC
many	TRBD2	TRBV6-2/TRBV6-3	TRBJ2-7	CASSYASGIYEQYF	TGTGCCAGCAGTTACGCTAGCGGGATATACGAGCAGTACTTC
many	.	TRBV19	TRBJ2-5	CATKPGDGETQYF	TGTGCCACTAAGCCAGGGGACGGGGAGACCCAGTACTTC
many	.	TRBV27	TRBJ1-1	CASRSQGFEAFF	TGTGCCAGCAGGTCACAGGGATTTGAAGCTTTCTTT
many	.	TRBV6-2/TRBV6-3	TRBJ1-1	CASSPGSETFF	TGTGCCAGCAGTCCGGGCTCCGAAACTTTCTTT
few	.	TRBV6-5	TRBJ1-1	CASSYTGMAAFF	TGTGCCAGCAGTTATACAGGGATGGCCGCTTTCTTT
.	.	TRBV6-2/TRBV6-3	TRBJ2-2	CASSYAKPGVRRTGELFF	TGTGCCAGCAGTTACGCAAAACCGGGGGTCCGACGTACCGGGGAGCTGTTTTTT